This TCR beta chain emerged from a study of T cell responses to AZD1222 COVID-19 vaccine. Study outcomes and limitations: Following two doses of AZD1222, Spike-specific TCR breadth and depth rose.

This clone turned up a few times. As yet, its antigen is unknown. Using immunoSEQ multiplex PCR, the repertoire was profiled, and TCRdb retains in-frame clones only, with some absent. Among around 200,000 clones, 85% to 90% were seen once, and the ten largest hold 7.7%. This CDR3 region has 15 residues. V lost 5 bases and J lost 0, with 11 bases in between. Germline CDR1 and CDR2: SGHTA and FQGNSA. This clonotype was obtained from an adult in good health. This chain joins TRBV7-2 and TRBJ1-5, with a possible D match to TRBD1 (5 bases). The input for sequencing was peripheral blood, taken on day 0 of AZD1222 vaccination. The chain's CDR3 is CASSPGGNSNQPQHF. The CDR3 DNA reads as TGTGCCAGCAGCCCCGGGGGAAATAGCAATCAGCCCCAGCATTTT.